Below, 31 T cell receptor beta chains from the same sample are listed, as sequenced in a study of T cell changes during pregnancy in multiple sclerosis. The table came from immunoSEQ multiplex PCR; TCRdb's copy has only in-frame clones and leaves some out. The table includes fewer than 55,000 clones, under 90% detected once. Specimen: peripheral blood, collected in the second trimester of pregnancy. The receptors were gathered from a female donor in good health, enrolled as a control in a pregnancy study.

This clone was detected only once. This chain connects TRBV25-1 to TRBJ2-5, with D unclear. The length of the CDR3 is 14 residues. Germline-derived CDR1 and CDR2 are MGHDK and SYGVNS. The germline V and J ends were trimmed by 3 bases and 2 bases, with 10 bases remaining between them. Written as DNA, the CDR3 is TGTGCCAGCAGTGAGTATGTCCTTCAAGAGACCCAGTACTTC. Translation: CASSEYVLQETQYF.

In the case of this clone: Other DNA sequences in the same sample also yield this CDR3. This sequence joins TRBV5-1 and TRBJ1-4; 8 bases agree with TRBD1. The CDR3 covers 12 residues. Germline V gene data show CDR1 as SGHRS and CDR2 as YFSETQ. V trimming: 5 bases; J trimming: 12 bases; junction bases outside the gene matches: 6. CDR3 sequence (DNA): TGCGCCAGCAGACCAGGACAGGGCGAACTGTTTTTT. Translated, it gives CASRPGQGELFF.

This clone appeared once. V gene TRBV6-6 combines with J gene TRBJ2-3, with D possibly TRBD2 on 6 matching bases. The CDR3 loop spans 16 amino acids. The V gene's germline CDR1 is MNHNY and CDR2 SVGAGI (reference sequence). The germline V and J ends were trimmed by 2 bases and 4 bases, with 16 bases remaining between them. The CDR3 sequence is CASSYVQLARSDTQYF. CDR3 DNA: TGTGCCAGCAGTTACGTGCAGCTAGCGAGGTCAGATACGCAGTATTTT.

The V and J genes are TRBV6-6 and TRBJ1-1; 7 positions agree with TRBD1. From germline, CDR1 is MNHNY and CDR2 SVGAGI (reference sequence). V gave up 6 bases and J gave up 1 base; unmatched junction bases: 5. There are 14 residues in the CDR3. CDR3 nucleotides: TGTGCCAGCAGCCCGGACAGGTGGAACACTGAAGCTTTCTTT. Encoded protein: CASSPDRWNTEAFF.

In DNA, the CDR3 is TGCAGCGTCTCTCTAGCGGGCCCCCAAGAGACCCAGTACTTC. Protein: CSVSLAGPQETQYF. J is TRBJ2-5 and V is TRBV29-1, with TRBD2 matching over 8 bases. The CDR3 has 14 amino acids. The V gene end was trimmed by 6 bases and the J gene end by 1 base; junction bases not matched to a gene: 7. Germline loops: CDR1 SQVTM, CDR2 ANQGSEA.

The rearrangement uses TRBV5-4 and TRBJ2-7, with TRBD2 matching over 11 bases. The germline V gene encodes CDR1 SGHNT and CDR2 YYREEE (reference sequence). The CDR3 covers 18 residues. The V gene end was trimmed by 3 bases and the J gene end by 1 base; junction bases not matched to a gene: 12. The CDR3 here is CASSSGTSGKGGSYEQYF. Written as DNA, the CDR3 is TGTGCCAGCAGCTCCGGGACTAGCGGAAAAGGGGGGTCCTACGAGCAGTACTTC.

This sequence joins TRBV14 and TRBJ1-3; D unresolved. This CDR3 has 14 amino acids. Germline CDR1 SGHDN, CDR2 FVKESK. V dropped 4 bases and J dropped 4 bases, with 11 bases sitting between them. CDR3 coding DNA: TGTGCCAGCAGCCCCCGTAGATCAGGAAACACCATATATTTT. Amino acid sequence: CASSPRRSGNTIYF.

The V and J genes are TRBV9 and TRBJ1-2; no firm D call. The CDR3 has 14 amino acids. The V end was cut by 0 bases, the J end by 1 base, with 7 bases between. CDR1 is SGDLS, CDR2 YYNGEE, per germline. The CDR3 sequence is CASSVDGINYGYTF. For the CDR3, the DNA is TGTGCCAGCAGCGTAGACGGGATTAACTATGGCTACACCTTC.

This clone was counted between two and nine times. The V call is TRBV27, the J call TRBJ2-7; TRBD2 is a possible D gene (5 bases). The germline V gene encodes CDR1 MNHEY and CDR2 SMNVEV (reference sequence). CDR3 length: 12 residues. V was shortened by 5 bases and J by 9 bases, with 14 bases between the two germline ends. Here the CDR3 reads CASSPLTGRQYF. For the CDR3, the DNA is TGTGCCAGCAGTCCTCTCACGGGAAGGCAGTACTTC.

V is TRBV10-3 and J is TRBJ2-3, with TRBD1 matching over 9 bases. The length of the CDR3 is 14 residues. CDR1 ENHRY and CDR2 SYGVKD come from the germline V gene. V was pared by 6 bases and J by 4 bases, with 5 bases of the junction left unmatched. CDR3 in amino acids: CAISDRGVADTQYF. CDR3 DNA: TGTGCCATCAGCGACAGGGGGGTTGCAGATACGCAGTATTTT.

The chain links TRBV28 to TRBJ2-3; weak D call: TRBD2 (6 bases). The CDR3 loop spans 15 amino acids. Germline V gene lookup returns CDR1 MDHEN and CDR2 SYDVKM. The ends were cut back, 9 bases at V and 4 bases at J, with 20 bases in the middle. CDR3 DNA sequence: TGTGCCAGTTCAAGAGAGGAGGGGTGGGCAGATACGCAGTATTTT. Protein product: CASSREEGWADTQYF.

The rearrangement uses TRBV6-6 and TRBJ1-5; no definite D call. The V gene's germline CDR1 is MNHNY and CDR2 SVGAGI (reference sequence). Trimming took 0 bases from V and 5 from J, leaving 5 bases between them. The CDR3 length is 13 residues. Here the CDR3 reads CASSYSRDQPQHF. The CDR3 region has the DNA TGTGCCAGCAGTTACTCGAGGGATCAGCCCCAGCATTTT.

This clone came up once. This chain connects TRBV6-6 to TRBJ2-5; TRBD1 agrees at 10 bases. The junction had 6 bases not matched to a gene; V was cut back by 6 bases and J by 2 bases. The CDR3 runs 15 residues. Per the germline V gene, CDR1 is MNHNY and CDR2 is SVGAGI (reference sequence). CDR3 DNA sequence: TGTGCCAGCAGCTCGGGACAGGGGCGACAAGAGACCCAGTACTTC. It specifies CASSSGQGRQETQYF.

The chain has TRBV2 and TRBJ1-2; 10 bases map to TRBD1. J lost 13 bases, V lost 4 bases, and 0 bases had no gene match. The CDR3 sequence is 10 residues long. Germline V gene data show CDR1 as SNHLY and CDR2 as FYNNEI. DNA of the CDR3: TGTGCCAGCAGTGGGACAGGGGGCACCTTC. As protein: CASSGTGGTF.

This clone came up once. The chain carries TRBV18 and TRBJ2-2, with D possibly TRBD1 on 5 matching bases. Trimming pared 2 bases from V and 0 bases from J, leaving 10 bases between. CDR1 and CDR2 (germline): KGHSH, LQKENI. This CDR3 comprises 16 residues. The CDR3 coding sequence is TGTGCCAGCTCACCAGGGGCAGGGACGAACACCGGGGAGCTGTTTTTT. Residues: CASSPGAGTNTGELFF.

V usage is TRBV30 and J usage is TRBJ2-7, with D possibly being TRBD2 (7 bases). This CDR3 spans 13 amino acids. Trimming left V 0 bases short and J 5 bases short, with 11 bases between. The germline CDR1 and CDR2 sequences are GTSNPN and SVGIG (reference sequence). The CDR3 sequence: CAWSVGAGDEQYF. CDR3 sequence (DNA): TGTGCCTGGAGTGTGGGGGCGGGGGACGAGCAGTACTTC.

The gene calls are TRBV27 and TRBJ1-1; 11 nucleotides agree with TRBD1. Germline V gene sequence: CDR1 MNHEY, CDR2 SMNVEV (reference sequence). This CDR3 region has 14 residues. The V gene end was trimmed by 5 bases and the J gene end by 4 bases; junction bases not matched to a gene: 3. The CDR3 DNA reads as TGTGCCAGCAGTCTCGGGACAGGGGGCACTGAAGCTTTCTTT. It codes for CASSLGTGGTEAFF.

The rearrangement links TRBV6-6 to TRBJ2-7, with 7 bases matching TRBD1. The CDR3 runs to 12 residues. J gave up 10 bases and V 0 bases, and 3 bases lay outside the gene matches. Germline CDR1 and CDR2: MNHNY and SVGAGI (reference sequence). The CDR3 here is CASSYSGGVQYF. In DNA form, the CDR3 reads TGTGCCAGCAGTTACTCAGGGGGCGTTCAGTACTTC.

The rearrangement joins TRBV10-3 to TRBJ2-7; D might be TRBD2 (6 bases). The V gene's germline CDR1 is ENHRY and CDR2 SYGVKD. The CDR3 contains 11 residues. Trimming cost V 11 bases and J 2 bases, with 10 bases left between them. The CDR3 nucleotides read TGTGCCGGGCGGGACCCCTACGAGCAGTACTTC. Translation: CAGRDPYEQYF.

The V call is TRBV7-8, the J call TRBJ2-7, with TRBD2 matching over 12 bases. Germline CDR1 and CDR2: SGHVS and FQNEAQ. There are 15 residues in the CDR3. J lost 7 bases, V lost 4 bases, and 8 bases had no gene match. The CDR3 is CASSSGLAGMREQYF. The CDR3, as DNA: TGTGCCAGCAGCTCTGGACTAGCGGGAATGAGGGAGCAGTACTTC.

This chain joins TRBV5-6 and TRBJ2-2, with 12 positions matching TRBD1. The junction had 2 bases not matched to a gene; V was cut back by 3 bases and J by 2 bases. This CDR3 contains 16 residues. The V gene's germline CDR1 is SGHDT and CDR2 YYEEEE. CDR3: CASSWGTGGNTGELFF. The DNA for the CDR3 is TGTGCCAGCAGCTGGGGGACAGGGGGCAACACCGGGGAGCTGTTTTTT.

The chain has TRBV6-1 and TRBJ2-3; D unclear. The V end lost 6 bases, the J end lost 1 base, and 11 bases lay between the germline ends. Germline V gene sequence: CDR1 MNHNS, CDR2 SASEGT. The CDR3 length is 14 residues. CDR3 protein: CASRGEARTDTQYF. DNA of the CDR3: TGTGCCAGCAGGGGTGAGGCCCGCACAGATACGCAGTATTTT.

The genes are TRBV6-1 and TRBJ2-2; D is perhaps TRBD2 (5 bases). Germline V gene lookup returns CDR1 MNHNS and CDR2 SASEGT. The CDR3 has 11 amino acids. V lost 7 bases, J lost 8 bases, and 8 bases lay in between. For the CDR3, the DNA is TGTGCCAGCACTTCGGGGGGGGAGCTGTTTTTT. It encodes CASTSGGELFF.

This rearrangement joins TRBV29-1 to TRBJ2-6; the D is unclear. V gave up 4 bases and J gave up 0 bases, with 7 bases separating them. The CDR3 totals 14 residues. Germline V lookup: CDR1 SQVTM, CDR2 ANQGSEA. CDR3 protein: CSVAILSGANVLTF. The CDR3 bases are TGCAGCGTTGCTATTCTCTCTGGGGCCAACGTCCTGACTTTC.

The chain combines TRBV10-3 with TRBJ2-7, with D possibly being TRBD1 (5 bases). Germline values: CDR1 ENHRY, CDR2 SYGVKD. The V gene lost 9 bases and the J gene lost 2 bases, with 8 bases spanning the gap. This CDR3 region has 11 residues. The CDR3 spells CAIQDTYEQYF. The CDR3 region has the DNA TGTGCCATACAGGACACCTACGAGCAGTACTTC.

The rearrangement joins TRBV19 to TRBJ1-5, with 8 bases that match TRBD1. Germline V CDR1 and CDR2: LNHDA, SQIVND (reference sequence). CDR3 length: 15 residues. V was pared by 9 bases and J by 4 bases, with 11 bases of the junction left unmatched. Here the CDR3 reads CASALRQGSNQPQHF. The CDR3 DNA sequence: TGTGCCAGCGCCCTCCGACAGGGGAGTAATCAGCCCCAGCATTTT.

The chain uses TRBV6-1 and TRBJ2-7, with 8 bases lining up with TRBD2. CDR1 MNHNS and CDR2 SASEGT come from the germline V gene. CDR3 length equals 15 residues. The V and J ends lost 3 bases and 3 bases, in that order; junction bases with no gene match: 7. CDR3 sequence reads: CASSDPAGGFYEQYF. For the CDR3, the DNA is TGTGCCAGCAGTGACCCGGCGGGGGGCTTCTACGAGCAGTACTTC.

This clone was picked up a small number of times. The CDR3 DNA reads as TGTGCCTGGAGTAAGCCTCTGGCGGTCACTGAAGCTTTCTTT. This encodes CAWSKPLAVTEAFF. The chain uses TRBV30 and TRBJ1-1; D call uncertain. This CDR3 contains 14 residues. Germline CDR1 and CDR2: GTSNPN and SVGIG (reference sequence). Deletions cut 2 bases from V and 4 bases from J, with 14 bases between.

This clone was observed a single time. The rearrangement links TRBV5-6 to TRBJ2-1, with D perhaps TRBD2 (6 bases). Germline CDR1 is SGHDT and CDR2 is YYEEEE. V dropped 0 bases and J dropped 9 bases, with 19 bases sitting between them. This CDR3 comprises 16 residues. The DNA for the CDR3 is TGTGCCAGCAGCTTGGCCGGGCTTAGCGGCTTGACTGAGCAGTTCTTC. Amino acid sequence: CASSLAGLSGLTEQFF. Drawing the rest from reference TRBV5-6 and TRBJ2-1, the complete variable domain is DAGVTQSPTHLIKTRGQQVTLRCSPKSGHDTVSWYQQALGQGPQFIFQYYEEEERQRGNFPDRFSGHQFPNYSSELNVNALLLGDSALYLCASSLAGLSGLTEQFFGPGTRLTVL.

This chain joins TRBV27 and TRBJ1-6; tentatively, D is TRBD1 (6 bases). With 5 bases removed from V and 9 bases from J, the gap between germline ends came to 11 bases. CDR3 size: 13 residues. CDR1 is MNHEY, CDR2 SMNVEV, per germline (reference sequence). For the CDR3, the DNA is TGTGCCAGCAGTACAGGGTGGCGTTCACCCCTCCACTTT. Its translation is CASSTGWRSPLHF.

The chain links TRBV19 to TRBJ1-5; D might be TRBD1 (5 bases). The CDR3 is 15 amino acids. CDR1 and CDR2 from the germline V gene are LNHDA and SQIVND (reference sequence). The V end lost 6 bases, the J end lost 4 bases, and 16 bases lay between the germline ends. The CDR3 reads CASRGIGVGNQPQHF. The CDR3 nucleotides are TGTGCCAGTAGGGGGATAGGGGTTGGGAATCAGCCCCAGCATTTT. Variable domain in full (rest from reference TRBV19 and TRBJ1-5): DGGITQSPKYLFRKEGQNVTLSCEQNLNHDAMYWYRQDPGQGLRLIYYSQIVNDFQKGDIAEGYSVSREKKESFPLTVTSAQKNPTAFYLCASRGIGVGNQPQHFGDGTRLSIL.